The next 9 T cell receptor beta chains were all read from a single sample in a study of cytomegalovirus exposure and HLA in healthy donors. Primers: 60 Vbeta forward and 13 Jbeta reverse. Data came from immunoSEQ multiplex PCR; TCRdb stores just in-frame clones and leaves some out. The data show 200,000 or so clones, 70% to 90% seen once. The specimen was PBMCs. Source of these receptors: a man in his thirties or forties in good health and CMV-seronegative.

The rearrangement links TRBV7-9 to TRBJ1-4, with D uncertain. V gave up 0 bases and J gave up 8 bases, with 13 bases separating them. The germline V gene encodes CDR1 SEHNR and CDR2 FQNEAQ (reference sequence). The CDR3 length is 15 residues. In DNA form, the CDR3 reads TGTGCCAGCAGCTTAGCCAGGAGAAGAGGGGAAAAACTGTTTTTT. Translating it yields CASSLARRRGEKLFF.

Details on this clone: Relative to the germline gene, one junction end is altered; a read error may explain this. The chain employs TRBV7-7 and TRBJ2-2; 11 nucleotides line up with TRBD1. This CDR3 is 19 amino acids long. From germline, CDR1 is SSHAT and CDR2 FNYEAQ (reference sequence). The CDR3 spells CASSPLGTGGGRHAGELFF. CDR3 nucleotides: TGTGCTAGCAGCCCCCTTGGGACAGGGGGTGGTCGACACGCCGGGGAGCTGTTTTTT. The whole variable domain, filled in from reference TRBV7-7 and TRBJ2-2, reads GAGVSQSPRYKVTKRGQDVTLRCDPISSHATLYWYQQALGQGPEFLTYFNYEAQPDKSGLPSDRFSAERPEGSISTLTIQRTEQRDSAMYRCASSPLGTGGGRHAGELFFGEGSRLTVL.

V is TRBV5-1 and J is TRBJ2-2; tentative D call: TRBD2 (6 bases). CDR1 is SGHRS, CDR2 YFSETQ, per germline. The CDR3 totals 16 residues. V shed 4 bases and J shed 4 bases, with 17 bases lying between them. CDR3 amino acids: CASSLPGAGSTGELFF. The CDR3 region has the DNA TGCGCCAGCAGCCTCCCAGGTGCCGGGAGCACCGGGGAGCTGTTTTTT.

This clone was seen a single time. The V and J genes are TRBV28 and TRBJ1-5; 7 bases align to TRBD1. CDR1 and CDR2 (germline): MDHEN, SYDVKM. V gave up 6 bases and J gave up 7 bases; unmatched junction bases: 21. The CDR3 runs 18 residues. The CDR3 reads CASSSPGGILSLGQPQHF. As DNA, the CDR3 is TGTGCCAGCAGCTCTCCAGGGGGAATATTAAGCTTAGGACAGCCCCAGCATTTT.

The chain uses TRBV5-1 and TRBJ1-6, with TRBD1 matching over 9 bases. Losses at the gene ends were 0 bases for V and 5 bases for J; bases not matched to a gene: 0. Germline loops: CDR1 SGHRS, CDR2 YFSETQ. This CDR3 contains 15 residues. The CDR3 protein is CASSLGDRDNSPLHF. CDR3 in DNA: TGCGCCAGCAGCTTGGGGGACAGGGATAATTCACCCCTCCACTTT.

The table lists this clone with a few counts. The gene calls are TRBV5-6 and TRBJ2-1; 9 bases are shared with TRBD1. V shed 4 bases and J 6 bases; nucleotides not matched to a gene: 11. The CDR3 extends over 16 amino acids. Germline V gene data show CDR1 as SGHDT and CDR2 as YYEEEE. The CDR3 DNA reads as TGTGCCAGCAGCATAGGGACAGGGACTTTTCGCAATGAGCAGTTCTTC. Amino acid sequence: CASSIGTGTFRNEQFF.

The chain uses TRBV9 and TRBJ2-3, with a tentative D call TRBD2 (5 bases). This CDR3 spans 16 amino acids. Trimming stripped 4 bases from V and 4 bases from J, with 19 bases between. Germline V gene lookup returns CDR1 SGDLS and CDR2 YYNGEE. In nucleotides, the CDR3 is TGTGCCAGCAGCCAGTCCACGGGGTTTCAAGCAGATACGCAGTATTTT. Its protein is CASSQSTGFQADTQYF.

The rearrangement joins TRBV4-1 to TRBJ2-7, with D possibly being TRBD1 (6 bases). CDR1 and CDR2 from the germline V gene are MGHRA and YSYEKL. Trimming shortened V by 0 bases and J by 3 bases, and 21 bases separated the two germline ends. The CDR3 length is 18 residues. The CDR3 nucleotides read TGCGCCAGCAGCCAAGAAAGGACAGACATAGACCTATTCTACGAGCAGTACTTC. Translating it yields CASSQERTDIDLFYEQYF.

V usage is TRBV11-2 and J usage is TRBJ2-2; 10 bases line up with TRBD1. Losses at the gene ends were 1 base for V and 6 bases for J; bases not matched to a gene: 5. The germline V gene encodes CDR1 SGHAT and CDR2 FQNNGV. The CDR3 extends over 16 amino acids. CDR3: CASSLGRDRGSGELFF. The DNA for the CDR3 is TGTGCCAGCAGCTTAGGCCGGGACAGGGGATCCGGGGAGCTGTTTTTT. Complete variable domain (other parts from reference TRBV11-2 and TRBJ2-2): EAGVAQSPRYKIIEKRQSVAFWCNPISGHATLYWYQQILGQGPKLLIQFQNNGVVDDSQLPKDRFSAERLKGVDSTLKIQPAKLEDSAVYLCASSLGRDRGSGELFFGEGSRLTVL.